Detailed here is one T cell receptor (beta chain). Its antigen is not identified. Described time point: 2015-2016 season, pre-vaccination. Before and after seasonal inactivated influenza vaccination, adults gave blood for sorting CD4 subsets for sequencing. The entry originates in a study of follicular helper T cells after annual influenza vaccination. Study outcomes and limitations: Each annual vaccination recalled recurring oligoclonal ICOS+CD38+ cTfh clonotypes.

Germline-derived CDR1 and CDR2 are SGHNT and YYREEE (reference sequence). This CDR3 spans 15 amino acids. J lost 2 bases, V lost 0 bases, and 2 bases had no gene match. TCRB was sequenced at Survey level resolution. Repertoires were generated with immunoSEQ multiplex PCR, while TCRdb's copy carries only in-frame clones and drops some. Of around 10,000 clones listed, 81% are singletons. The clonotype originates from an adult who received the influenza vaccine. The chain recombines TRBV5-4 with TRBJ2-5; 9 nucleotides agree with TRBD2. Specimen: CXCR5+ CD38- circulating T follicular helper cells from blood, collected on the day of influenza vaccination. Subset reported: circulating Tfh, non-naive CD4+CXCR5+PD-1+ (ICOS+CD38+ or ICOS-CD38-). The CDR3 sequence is CASSLGLAVQETQYF. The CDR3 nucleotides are TGTGCCAGCAGCTTGGGACTAGCGGTACAAGAGACCCAGTACTTC.